Shown below are 13 T cell receptor beta chains from a single sample sequenced in a study of blood T cell repertoires in COVID-19. The table came from immunoSEQ multiplex PCR; TCRdb's copy has only in-frame clones and leaves some out. Counted here are around 280,000 clones, under 90% occurring once; the ten biggest clones make up 1.5% to 2%. The specimen was PBMCs or T cells enriched from blood (not recorded which). All receptors come from a woman between 40 and 50 years old who had recovered from COVID-19.

This chain links TRBV9 with TRBJ1-6; D is undetermined. Trimming took off 0 bases at V and 6 bases at J, with 7 bases between the two ends. Germline lookup yields CDR1 SGDLS and CDR2 YYNGEE. This CDR3 region has 14 residues. For the CDR3, the DNA is TGTGCCAGCAGCGTAGCCTCGCGTAATTCACCCCTCCACTTT. Amino acid sequence: CASSVASRNSPLHF.

The CDR3: CASSYSTAGGSPLHF. The CDR3 DNA is TGTGCCAGCAGTTACTCGACGGCAGGGGGTTCACCCCTCCACTTT. The chain has TRBV6-5 and TRBJ1-6; TRBD1 matches at 7 bases. Per germline, CDR1 MNHEY and CDR2 SVGAGI. CDR3 length equals 15 residues. V dropped 0 bases and J dropped 9; count of bases not matched to a gene: 5.

The chain is built from TRBV29-1 and TRBJ2-1; 9 nucleotides agree with TRBD2. The CDR3 is 17 amino acids. Germline loops: CDR1 SQVTM, CDR2 ANQGSEA. The V segment lost 0 bases and the J segment 4 bases; nucleotides outside the gene matches: 10. The CDR3 protein is CSVEDFSSGTTYNEQFF. In DNA form, the CDR3 reads TGCAGCGTTGAAGATTTTTCTAGCGGGACTACTTACAATGAGCAGTTCTTC.

This chain connects TRBV10-3 to TRBJ2-5, with no clear D. The CDR3 length is 15 residues. V gave up 3 bases and J gave up 1 base, with 12 bases separating them. The germline V gene has CDR1 ENHRY and CDR2 SYGVKD. In DNA form, the CDR3 reads TGTGCCATCAGTGAATTTGGGCCCCCCCAAGAGACCCAGTACTTC. Encoded protein: CAISEFGPPQETQYF.

V gene TRBV7-8 combines with J gene TRBJ1-3; D is unclear. Germline V CDR1 and CDR2: SGHVS, FQNEAQ. Between the trimmed V and J ends, which lost 5 bases and 0 bases, there was a span of 17 bases. This CDR3 is 17 amino acids long. Written as DNA, the CDR3 is TGTGCCAGCAGCCGATTGCTGGCGGGAGTCTCTGGAAACACCATATATTTT. Protein: CASSRLLAGVSGNTIYF.

The chain joins TRBV6-5 to TRBJ2-7, with TRBD1 matching 7 bases. V was clipped by 10 bases and J by 3 bases; unmatched bases: 12. CDR3 length equals 14 residues. The germline CDR1 and CDR2 sequences are MNHEY and SVGAGI. CDR3 amino acids: CATTLDRVNYEQYF. For the CDR3, the DNA is TGTGCCACCACGCTTGACAGGGTGAACTACGAGCAGTACTTC.

This chain connects TRBV27 to TRBJ2-2; D is uncertain. This CDR3 is 13 amino acids long. V was cut by 5 bases and J by 7 bases, with 11 bases left in between. The germline gives CDR1 MNHEY, CDR2 SMNVEV (reference sequence). CDR3 sequence reads: CASSITQYGELFF. The CDR3 DNA reads TGTGCCAGCAGTATAACACAGTACGGGGAGCTGTTTTTT.

The chain has TRBV10-1 and TRBJ1-5; 10 bases are shared with TRBD1. Germline lookup yields CDR1 WNHNN and CDR2 SYGVQD (reference sequence). The CDR3 is 13 amino acids. V dropped 9 bases and J dropped 7; count of bases not matched to a gene: 6. CDR3 bases: TGCGCCAGAGGGACAGGGGACGGCCAGCCCCAGCATTTT. This gives the protein CARGTGDGQPQHF.

This sequence joins TRBV2 and TRBJ1-1, with a possible D match to TRBD1 (6 bases). The CDR3 loop spans 12 amino acids. The V end lost 11 bases, the J end lost 1 base, and 11 bases lay between the germline ends. Per germline, CDR1 SNHLY and CDR2 FYNNEI. CDR3: CAEGGTNTEAFF. CDR3 nucleotides: TGTGCCGAAGGGGGAACGAACACTGAAGCTTTCTTT.

J is TRBJ2-1 and V is TRBV5-1, with 14 bases aligning to TRBD2. Germline CDR1 reads SGHRS; CDR2 reads YFSETQ. V trimming: 0 bases; J trimming: 10 bases; junction bases outside the gene matches: 9. The length of the CDR3 is 17 residues. Written as DNA, the CDR3 is TGCGCCAGCAGCTTGGCCGGGGGACTAGCGGGAGTCTACGAGCAGTTCTTC. The encoded protein is CASSLAGGLAGVYEQFF.

The V and J genes are TRBV6-5 and TRBJ1-6; the D gene is possibly TRBD1 (5 bases). Germline V gives CDR1 MNHEY, CDR2 SVGAGI. The CDR3 loop spans 14 amino acids. The ends were cut back, 3 bases at V and 3 bases at J, with 6 bases in the middle. CDR3 nucleotides: TGTGCCAGCAGTTATCAGGGCTATAATTCACCCCTCCACTTT. Translated, it gives CASSYQGYNSPLHF.

The V call is TRBV2, the J call TRBJ2-1, with 8 bases matching TRBD2. The CDR3 runs 15 residues. Trimming cost V 8 bases and J 7 bases; bases outside gene matches: 13. Looked up from germline, CDR1 is SNHLY and CDR2 is FYNNEI. The CDR3 coding sequence is TGTGCCAGCGGCATAGCGGGACATCGTAGGAATGAGCAGTTCTTC. This sequence encodes CASGIAGHRRNEQFF.

The chain employs TRBV25-1 and TRBJ2-2, with TRBD1 matching over 9 bases. The germline V gene encodes CDR1 MGHDK and CDR2 SYGVNS. After removal of 3 bases from V and 5 bases from J, the junction contained 7 bases not matched to a gene. This CDR3 is built from 16 residues. CDR3 region: CASSDSGTGQTGELFF. The DNA of the CDR3 is TGTGCCAGCAGTGACTCCGGGACAGGGCAAACCGGGGAGCTGTTTTTT.